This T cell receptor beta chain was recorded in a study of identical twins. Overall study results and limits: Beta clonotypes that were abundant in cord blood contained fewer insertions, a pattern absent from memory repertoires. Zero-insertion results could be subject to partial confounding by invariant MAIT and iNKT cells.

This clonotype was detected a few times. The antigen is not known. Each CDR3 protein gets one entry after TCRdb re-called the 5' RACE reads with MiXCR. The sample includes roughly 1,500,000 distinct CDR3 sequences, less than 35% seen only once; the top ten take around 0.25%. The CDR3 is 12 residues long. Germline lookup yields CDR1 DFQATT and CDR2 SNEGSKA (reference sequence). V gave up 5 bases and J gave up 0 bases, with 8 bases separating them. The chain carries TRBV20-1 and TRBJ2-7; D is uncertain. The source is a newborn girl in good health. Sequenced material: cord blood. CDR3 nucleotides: TGCAGTGCTGCGGCCCTCTCCTACGAGCAGTACTTC. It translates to CSAAALSYEQYF.